This T cell receptor beta chain was identified during a study of regulatory T cells in long-lasting Graves disease. Whole-study findings and limits: Preferential use of TRBV28, TRBJ1-2 and TRBJ2-5 was seen in persistent disease.

Construction of TCR beta libraries relied on iRepertoire HTBI primers and on Arm-PCR targeting CDR3 regions. TCRdb independently ran MiXCR on the multiplex PCR reads; one entry per CDR3 protein. The sample includes 400,000 to 550,000 distinct CDR3 sequences, about a sixth of them seen just once. This clonotype was recorded at least ten times. Its target is unknown. Noted time point: newly diagnosed GD, antithyroid drugs for less than 3 months. PBMC RNA was the source of the TCR library. Per germline, CDR1 SGHTA and CDR2 FQGNSA. Trimming removed 5 bases at V and 2 bases at J, with 10 bases between. CDR3 length equals 13 residues. This sample was also put to use in a study of T cells in Graves' hyperthyroidism and ophthalmopathy. That investigation notes: TCR CDR3 regions were first amplified by RT-PCR with HTBI primers. Model predictions of ophthalmopathy came a median approximately 6 months before onset.

The specimen was peripheral blood mononuclear cells (PBMCs), collected at new diagnosis, from a patient treated with antithyroid drugs. The sequence was obtained from a woman aged 25 to 39 with Graves disease. The chain recombines TRBV7-2 with TRBJ2-7, with D perhaps TRBD1 (5 bases). The DNA for the CDR3 is TGTGCCAGCAGCAGGGTAGGGGCCTACGAGCAGTACTTC. Translation gives CASSRVGAYEQYF.